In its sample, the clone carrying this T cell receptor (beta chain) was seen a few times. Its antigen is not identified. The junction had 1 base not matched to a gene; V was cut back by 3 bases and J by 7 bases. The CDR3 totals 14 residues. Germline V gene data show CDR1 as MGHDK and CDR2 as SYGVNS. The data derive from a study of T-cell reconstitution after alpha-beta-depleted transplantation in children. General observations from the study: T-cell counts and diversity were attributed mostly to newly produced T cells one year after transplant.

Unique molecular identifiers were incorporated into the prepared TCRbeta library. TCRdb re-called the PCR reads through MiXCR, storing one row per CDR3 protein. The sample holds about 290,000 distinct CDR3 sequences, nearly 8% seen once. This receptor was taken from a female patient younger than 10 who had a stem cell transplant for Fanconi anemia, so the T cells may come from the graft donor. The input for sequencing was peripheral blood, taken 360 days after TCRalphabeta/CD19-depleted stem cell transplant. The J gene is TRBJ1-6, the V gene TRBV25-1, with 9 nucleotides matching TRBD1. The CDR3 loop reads CASSDTGGNSPLHF. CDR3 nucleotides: TGTGCCAGCAGTGATACAGGGGGCAATTCACCCCTCCACTTT.